The 8 T cell receptor beta chains given below trace back to one sample, sequenced in a study of control samples from healthy donors and cancer patients. Sequencing used immunoSEQ multiplex PCR; TCRdb keeps in-frame clones, though not all of them. Of under 450,000 clones in the sample, 75% to 95% are singletons; the top ten hold around 6.4%. Sample: PBMCs. These receptors were taken from a man aged 35 to 55 with head and neck cancer.

The chain joins TRBV19 to TRBJ2-7; a possible D gene is TRBD2 (6 bases). The CDR3 covers 15 residues. V lost 5 bases and J lost 3, with 17 bases in between. Germline assignment: CDR1 LNHDA and CDR2 SQIVND (reference sequence). CDR3 loop: CASSRYGGWDYEQYF. In DNA form, the CDR3 reads TGTGCCAGTAGTCGGTACGGGGGATGGGACTACGAGCAGTACTTC. Together with reference TRBV19 and TRBJ2-7, the CDR3 gives the full variable domain: DGGITQSPKYLFRKEGQNVTLSCEQNLNHDAMYWYRQDPGQGLRLIYYSQIVNDFQKGDIAEGYSVSREKKESFPLTVTSAQKNPTAFYLCASSRYGGWDYEQYFGPGTRLTVT.

The chain links TRBV7-2 to TRBJ2-7; TRBD1 might be the D (5 bases). V lost 3 bases and J 2 bases, leaving 11 bases between the germline ends. The CDR3 spans 14 residues. The germline gives CDR1 SGHTA, CDR2 FQGNSA. CDR3 DNA: TGTGCCAGCAGCTTCGCGCCAGGGACCTACGAGCAGTACTTC. Its translation is CASSFAPGTYEQYF.

For this clone: Sequence at one end of the junction differs from germline and may be a read error. This chain uses TRBV7-7 with TRBJ1-1; 7 positions agree with TRBD1. The germline V gene has CDR1 SSHAT and CDR2 FNYEAQ (reference sequence). The CDR3 extends over 13 amino acids. The CDR3 nucleotides are TGTGCTAGCAGCTTGGGACAGCACACTGAAGCTTTCTTT. Translation: CASSLGQHTEAFF.

This clone was detected once. The chain employs TRBV6-6 and TRBJ1-5, with D possibly being TRBD1 (5 bases). From germline, CDR1 is MNHNY and CDR2 SVGAGI (reference sequence). Deletions cut 6 bases from V and 0 bases from J, with 6 bases between. The CDR3 extends over 13 amino acids. The CDR3 loop reads CASRQGSNQPQHF. In nucleotides, the CDR3 is TGTGCCAGCAGGCAGGGTAGCAATCAGCCCCAGCATTTT.

The V and J genes are TRBV6-6 and TRBJ2-1, with TRBD2 matching over 14 bases. This CDR3 has 14 amino acids. Germline CDR1 is MNHNY and CDR2 is SVGAGI (reference sequence). Trimming took 2 bases from V and 10 from J; bases not matched to a gene: 1. Here the CDR3 reads CASSYGLAGGEQFF. CDR3 bases: TGTGCCAGCAGTTACGGACTAGCGGGAGGCGAGCAGTTCTTC.

The gene calls are TRBV28 and TRBJ2-7; the D gene is possibly TRBD1 (5 bases). V was clipped by 4 bases and J by 6 bases, with 10 bases between them. Per germline, CDR1 MDHEN and CDR2 SYDVKM. This CDR3 spans 12 amino acids. CDR3 region: CASSSTVLEQYF. The DNA for the CDR3 is TGTGCCAGCAGTTCGACAGTGCTCGAGCAGTACTTC.

The chain has TRBV28 and TRBJ1-2, with 9 bases identical to TRBD1. The V gene's germline CDR1 is MDHEN and CDR2 SYDVKM. J lost 2 bases, V lost 5 bases, and 6 bases had no gene match. The CDR3 extends over 15 amino acids. The chain's CDR3 is CASSPRDRANYGYTF. CDR3 bases: TGTGCCAGCAGTCCGCGGGACAGGGCAAACTATGGCTACACCTTC.

CDR3: CASSLPGLEAFF. Here the CDR3 DNA reads TGTGCCAGCAGTTTACCGGGGCTTGAAGCTTTCTTT. This chain connects TRBV7-9 to TRBJ1-1; TRBD1 is a possible D gene (5 bases). Germline CDR1 and CDR2: SEHNR and FQNEAQ (reference sequence). This CDR3 is 12 amino acids long. Trimming cost V 6 bases and J 7 bases, with 12 bases left between them.